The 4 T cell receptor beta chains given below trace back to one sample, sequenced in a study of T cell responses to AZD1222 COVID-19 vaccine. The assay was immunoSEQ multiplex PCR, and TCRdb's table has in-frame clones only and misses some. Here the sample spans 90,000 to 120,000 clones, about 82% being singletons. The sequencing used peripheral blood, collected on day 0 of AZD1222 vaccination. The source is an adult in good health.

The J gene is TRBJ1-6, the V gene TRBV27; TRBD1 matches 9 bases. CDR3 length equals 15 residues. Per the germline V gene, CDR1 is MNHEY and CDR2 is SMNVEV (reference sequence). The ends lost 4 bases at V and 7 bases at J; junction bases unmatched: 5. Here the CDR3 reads CASSWGQGRNSPLHF. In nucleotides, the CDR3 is TGTGCCAGCAGTTGGGGACAGGGACGGAATTCACCCCTCCACTTT.

DNA for the CDR3: TGCAGCGTTGACGGGAGTCACGGGACCTCTGTCGAGCAGTACTTC. This sequence encodes CSVDGSHGTSVEQYF. The chain is built from TRBV29-1 and TRBJ2-7; tentative D call: TRBD2 (6 bases). Trimming cost V 3 bases and J 6 bases, with 21 bases left between them. Germline loops: CDR1 SQVTM, CDR2 ANQGSEA. This CDR3 comprises 15 residues.

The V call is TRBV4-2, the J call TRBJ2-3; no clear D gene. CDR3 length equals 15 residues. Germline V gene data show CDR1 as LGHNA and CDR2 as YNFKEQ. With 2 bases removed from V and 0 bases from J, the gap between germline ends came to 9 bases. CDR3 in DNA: TGTGCCAGCAGCCAATTCGGCTCGAGCACAGATACGCAGTATTTT. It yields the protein CASSQFGSSTDTQYF.

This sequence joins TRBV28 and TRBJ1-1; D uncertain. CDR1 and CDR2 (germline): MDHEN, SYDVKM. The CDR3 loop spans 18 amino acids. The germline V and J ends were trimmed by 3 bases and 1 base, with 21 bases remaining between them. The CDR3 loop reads CASSLTAKTSASNTEAFF. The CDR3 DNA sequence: TGTGCCAGCAGTTTGACCGCCAAAACATCTGCCTCGAACACTGAAGCTTTCTTT. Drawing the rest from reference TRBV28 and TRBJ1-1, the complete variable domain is DVKVTQSSRYLVKRTGEKVFLECVQDMDHENMFWYRQDPGLGLRLIYFSYDVKMKEKGDIPEGYSVSREKKERFSLILESASTNQTSMYLCASSLTAKTSASNTEAFFGQGTRLTVV.